These 19 T cell receptor beta chains originate from one sample sequenced in a study of shared clonotypes between healthy human individuals. Measured with immunoSEQ multiplex PCR; TCRdb has only the in-frame clones, and not every one. The table includes some 650,000 clones, approximately 97% detected once. The specimen sequenced was naive CD4+ T cells sorted from blood. Specified subset: CD45RA+ positively selected. Receptors originate from a woman aged 30 to 39 in good health.

The chain links TRBV27 to TRBJ2-4; 12 nucleotides match TRBD1. The germline gives CDR1 MNHEY, CDR2 SMNVEV (reference sequence). The CDR3 consists of 13 residues. The J segment lost 12 bases and the V segment lost 3 bases, leaving 3 bases of the junction unmatched. The CDR3 spells CASSFWDRGRQYF. CDR3 DNA: TGTGCCAGCAGTTTTTGGGACAGGGGGCGTCAGTACTTC.

V gene TRBV2 combines with J gene TRBJ1-5, with 7 bases matching TRBD1. This CDR3 comprises 16 residues. V lost 6 bases to trimming and J lost 5 bases; unmatched junction nucleotides: 13. Germline CDR1 SNHLY, CDR2 FYNNEI. This chain's CDR3 is CASRGYRTGTYQPQHF. In DNA form, the CDR3 reads TGTGCCAGCAGGGGCTATCGGACAGGAACATATCAGCCCCAGCATTTT.

This rearrangement joins TRBV28 to TRBJ1-1; possibly TRBD1 for D (6 bases). V gave up 7 bases and J gave up 3 bases, with 12 bases separating them. CDR1 and CDR2 from the germline V gene are MDHEN and SYDVKM. The CDR3 is made up of 13 amino acids. The CDR3 DNA is TGTGCCAGCATCAGGGGAGGGGACACTGAAGCTTTCTTT. This codes for CASIRGGDTEAFF.

V usage is TRBV6-5 and J usage is TRBJ2-7, with a weak D call TRBD2 (5 bases). The CDR3 length is 11 residues. Germline assignment: CDR1 MNHEY and CDR2 SVGAGI. Trimming took 8 bases from V and 3 from J, leaving 8 bases between them. CDR3 DNA: TGTGCCAGCGTTGGGAGCTACGAGCAGTACTTC. This sequence encodes CASVGSYEQYF.

The chain's CDR3 is CASRATGTGGTEAFF. CDR3 in DNA: TGTGCCAGCAGAGCTACCGGGACAGGGGGGACTGAAGCTTTCTTT. This rearrangement joins TRBV2 to TRBJ1-1; TRBD1 aligns across 11 bases. V shed 6 bases, J shed 5 bases, and the junction held 8 bases outside the gene matches. The CDR3 consists of 15 residues. Germline V gene sequence: CDR1 SNHLY, CDR2 FYNNEI.

V is TRBV7-9 and J is TRBJ2-4; TRBD1 agrees at 7 bases. There are 13 residues in the CDR3. Germline-derived CDR1 and CDR2 are SEHNR and FQNEAQ (reference sequence). V gave up 3 bases and J gave up 7 bases; unmatched junction bases: 3. The CDR3 protein is CASSLQQGNIQYF. The CDR3 nucleotides read TGTGCCAGCAGCTTGCAACAGGGGAACATTCAGTACTTC.

The V call is TRBV25-1, the J call TRBJ2-1; unclear D gene. This CDR3 is 14 amino acids long. Trimming pared 2 bases from V and 3 bases from J, leaving 8 bases between. Per the germline V gene, CDR1 is MGHDK and CDR2 is SYGVNS. The CDR3 protein is CASSEPTDYNEQFF. DNA of the CDR3: TGTGCCAGCAGTGAACCTACAGACTACAATGAGCAGTTCTTC.

This chain connects TRBV27 to TRBJ1-5; a possible D gene is TRBD1 (6 bases). Germline lookup yields CDR1 MNHEY and CDR2 SMNVEV (reference sequence). The V and J ends lost 2 bases and 7 bases respectively, with 12 bases between them. The CDR3 length is 14 residues. CDR3 DNA sequence: TGTGCCAGCAGTTTAACCAGGGGAGACCAGCCCCAGCATTTT. Its protein product is CASSLTRGDQPQHF.

The rearrangement links TRBV11-2 to TRBJ2-7; TRBD1 matches 7 bases. Germline CDR1 SGHAT, CDR2 FQNNGV. V lost 5 bases and J lost 7; bases outside the gene matches: 17. CDR3 length: 16 residues. DNA for the CDR3: TGTGCCAGCAGCCGGAGGCCGGGACAGACTGAATTAGAGCAGTACTTC. Its translation: CASSRRPGQTELEQYF.

The chain employs TRBV7-9 and TRBJ2-7, with D uncertain. The CDR3 totals 15 residues. Trimming took 3 bases from V and 6 from J, leaving 18 bases between them. Germline V gene data show CDR1 as SEHNR and CDR2 as FQNEAQ (reference sequence). The CDR3 region has the DNA TGTGCCAGCAGCTTTTCGGAGAAAGGCGATCGCGAGCAGTACTTC. Encoded protein: CASSFSEKGDREQYF.

This chain uses TRBV10-3 with TRBJ2-6; D remains unclear. Germline CDR1 ENHRY, CDR2 SYGVKD. The CDR3 is 16 amino acids. The V end was cut by 3 bases, the J end by 4 bases, with 13 bases between. The CDR3 loop is CAISDSPDSGANVLTF. The CDR3 DNA is TGTGCCATCAGTGACTCCCCGGATTCCGGGGCCAACGTCCTGACTTTC.

V gene TRBV5-1 combines with J gene TRBJ2-1; D call uncertain. The V gene's germline CDR1 is SGHRS and CDR2 YFSETQ. CDR3 length equals 17 residues. The V end was cut by 3 bases, the J end by 5 bases, with 21 bases between. The chain's CDR3 is CASSYRRASATNNEQFF. DNA for the CDR3: TGCGCCAGCAGCTACAGACGAGCGTCCGCGACCAACAATGAGCAGTTCTTC.

In its sample, this clone was seen once. This chain joins TRBV4-1 and TRBJ2-6, with a weak D call TRBD2 (5 bases). The CDR3 extends over 17 amino acids. The V end was cut by 3 bases, the J end by 4 bases, with 16 bases between. Germline V lookup: CDR1 MGHRA, CDR2 YSYEKL. The DNA for the CDR3 is TGCGCCAGCAGCCAGCCTCTGGCGGGTTCCGGGGCCAACGTCCTGACTTTC. Translated: CASSQPLAGSGANVLTF.

The chain combines TRBV29-1 with TRBJ2-1; tentatively, D is TRBD1 (8 bases). Germline V gene sequence: CDR1 SQVTM, CDR2 ANQGSEA. This CDR3 is 15 amino acids long. Trimming stripped 4 bases from V and 3 bases from J, with 16 bases between. CDR3 nucleotide sequence: TGCAGCGTTGTTCCGGACAGGGACTACTACAATGAGCAGTTCTTC. Amino acid sequence: CSVVPDRDYYNEQFF.

This rearrangement joins TRBV2 to TRBJ2-1, with unresolved D. The length of the CDR3 is 12 residues. V shed 3 bases and J shed 6 bases, with 6 bases lying between them. Looked up from germline, CDR1 is SNHLY and CDR2 is FYNNEI. DNA for the CDR3: TGTGCCAGCAGTGATTTGGTCAATGAGCAGTTCTTC. Encoded protein: CASSDLVNEQFF.

This clone showed up just a few times. This chain connects TRBV25-1 to TRBJ1-2; D call uncertain. Trimming cost V 3 bases and J 8 bases, with 10 bases left between them. CDR1 is MGHDK, CDR2 SYGVNS, per germline. The CDR3 has 12 amino acids. CDR3 residues: CASSDPILGYTF. The DNA for the CDR3 is TGTGCCAGCAGTGACCCCATACTAGGCTACACCTTC.

The CDR3 nucleotides are TGTGCCAGCAGTTTAGGTAGCTTGAACACCGGGGAGCTGTTTTTT. Its translation is CASSLGSLNTGELFF. This chain uses TRBV28 with TRBJ2-2; no clear D. Germline V gene lookup returns CDR1 MDHEN and CDR2 SYDVKM. V was cut by 2 bases and J by 1 base, with 8 bases left in between. The CDR3 covers 15 residues.

CDR3 loop: CASISSASGPQDNEQFF. CDR3 nucleotide sequence: TGTGCCAGCATTAGTTCGGCTAGCGGACCCCAAGACAATGAGCAGTTCTTC. The V call is TRBV2, the J call TRBJ2-1; TRBD2 matches at 7 bases. Per germline, CDR1 SNHLY and CDR2 FYNNEI. After removal of 7 bases from V and 5 bases from J, the junction contained 17 bases not matched to a gene. CDR3 length: 17 residues.

The chain employs TRBV28 and TRBJ1-2; unclear D gene. CDR3 length: 11 residues. Germline values: CDR1 MDHEN, CDR2 SYDVKM. Trimming shortened V by 8 bases and J by 7 bases, and 11 bases separated the two germline ends. CDR3 in amino acids: CASLNPSGYTF. The CDR3 region has the DNA TGTGCCAGCCTCAACCCCTCTGGCTACACCTTC.